This T cell receptor (beta chain) was identified during a study of T cells after yellow fever vaccination. There are a few counts of this clonotype. The CDR3 has 13 amino acids. Trimming stripped 3 bases from V and 4 bases from J, with 10 bases between. Germline assignment: CDR1 GTSNPN and CDR2 SVGIG (reference sequence). Via MiXCR, TCRdb re-called the 5' RACE reads, giving one row per CDR3 protein. The sample holds 200,000 to 250,000 distinct CDR3 sequences, 6.9% seen once. The chain recombines TRBV30 with TRBJ2-1; D gene unclear. This TCR derives from a man between 25 and 39 years old who received the YFV17D yellow fever vaccine. Source: CD4+ T cells sorted from PBMCs, taken 15 days after the yellow fever booster vaccination. CDR3 nucleotides: TGTGCCTGGAGCGCCTATCTTTACAATGAGCAGTTCTTC. Protein: CAWSAYLYNEQFF.